The clone carrying this T cell receptor (beta chain) was counted a few times. Its antigen is undetermined. The data belong to a study of blood T cells in healthy people across ages. Study-wide points: Donor CMV infection status was unknown, possibly confounding age-related changes in expanded clonotypes.

With a J-beta primer mix and a sample-barcoded 5' primer, a second PCR ran 7 to 11 cycles. Paired-end reads containing CDR3 totaled no fewer than 2.5 million for each sample. From the 5' RACE reads, TCRdb called clonotypes with MiXCR, one entry per CDR3 protein. This repertoire shows fewer than 2 million distinct CDR3 sequences, about two fifths found once; its top ten account for roughly 23%. Aged about 6 to 90, donors were systemically healthy Caucasians from Russia. V lost 0 bases and J 11 bases, leaving 17 bases between the germline ends. This CDR3 has 14 residues. Germline CDR1 SGDLS, CDR2 YYNGEE.

The sequenced material came from blood. The chain employs TRBV9 and TRBJ1-1; D remains ambiguous. The sequence came from a human donor in good health. The CDR3 DNA is TGTGCCAGCAGCGTAGGCGTCAGAGATATGAGGGCTTTCTTT. Translation: CASSVGVRDMRAFF.